This T cell receptor beta chain was captured by sequencing in a study of T cell responses to AZD1222 COVID-19 vaccine (dated by TCRdb to about 2021). At the level of the whole study: TCR sequencing covered fewer than 250 trial participants: 200 to 210 given two doses of AZD1222 and 26 given two doses of MenACWY control vaccine. Trial participants were enrolled by age into 18-55, 56-69 and 70-plus year subgroups, with around 140, 26 and 57 TCR-sequenced participants respectively. Overall study outcomes, separate from this receptor: After two AZD1222 doses, spike-specific TCR breadth and depth were significantly higher than at day 0 and than in MenACWY recipients. No day 14 peak-response samples were available, so repertoires were characterized only after the peak T cell response. Participants were mostly white British and included more females than males, and it was suggested by the authors that clonal diversity may have been underestimated. Reportedly, almost half of the unique spike-specific TCRs recognized epitopes lying outside the regions that are mutated in the B.1.351 and B.1.1.7 variants. Conclusions about previously exposed vaccinees are limited because only 6 or 7 AZD1222 recipients were SARS-CoV-2 seropositive at baseline. Vaccine-associated CD4 TCRs spanned the whole spike protein, with dominant responses in regions 160-218 and 743-854. The 56-69-year group was small, and its depth increase did not reach significance, likely because of low power.

The CDR3 regions of human TCRbeta chains were analyzed by immunosequencing. In the authors' own workflow: TCRs in the repertoires were matched against a reference library of SARS-CoV-2-specific TCRs that had been generated with the MIRA antigen-specificity platform. Breadth meant the fraction of unique TCRs that were SARS-CoV-2-associated, whereas depth meant the fraction of total T cells that were SARS-CoV-2-associated. Using the MIRA data, each spike-specific TCR was assigned both to the spike region to which the TCR was reactive and to a CD4 or CD8 class. Log10-transformed breadth and depth values were compared by one-way ANOVA with Sidak's multiple comparisons tests. TCRdb took this table from immuneACCESS and kept in-frame rearrangements with V and J called. Such tables lack part of the clones; where checked against another copy, unresolved V genes explain under half of the gap, and the rest is unexplained. The D gene and trimming were derived from the DNA, and the V and J assignments and clone size from that table. In this sample the table shows some 110,000 clones, around nine tenths of which occur a single time. 3.5% of the sample is taken by the ten largest.

A note on this clone: Its antigen has not been determined. No base quality values were provided; no much bigger clone lies one nucleotide off.

Read against the paper, the sample's time point label means: about 28 days (+/-7) after the second vaccine dose. AZD1222 recipients whose second dose came at about 4 weeks and those whose second dose came at about 12 weeks were combined into one group, since spike-specific TCR depth and breadth did not differ between the two schedules. Vaccinee samples came from UK trials COV001 and COV002, including a single-blind randomized controlled phase 2/3 trial of AZD1222 (ChAdOx1 nCoV-19) in healthy adults. Trial participant PBMC samples were collected at day 0 and day 28 after the second dose for TCRbeta chain sequencing. The clonotype comes from an adult who received the AZD1222 COVID-19 vaccine. This material consisted of peripheral blood, taken 28 days after the second AZD1222 dose.

The bases read TGTGCCAGCAGTGGGAAAACGGGCTTTGGCTACACCTTC. Its translation is CASSGKTGFGYTF. This sequence uses TRBV6-1 and TRBJ1-2, with the D segment identity uncertain. Reading the germline V gene gives CDR1 MNHNS and CDR2 SASEGT. The germline ends are 13 bases apart after V is trimmed by 4 bases and J by 7 bases. Including cysteine and phenylalanine, the CDR3 has 13 amino acids. Only CDR3 DNA is held: 39 bases, read in frame from base 1.